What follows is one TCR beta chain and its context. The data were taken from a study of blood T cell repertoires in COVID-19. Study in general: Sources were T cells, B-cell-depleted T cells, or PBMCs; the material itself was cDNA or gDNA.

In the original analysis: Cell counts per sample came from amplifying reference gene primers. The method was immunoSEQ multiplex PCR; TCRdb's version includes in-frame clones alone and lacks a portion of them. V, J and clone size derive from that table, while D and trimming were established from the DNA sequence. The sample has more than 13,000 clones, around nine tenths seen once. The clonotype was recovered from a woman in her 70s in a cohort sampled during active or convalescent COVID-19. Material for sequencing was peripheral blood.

The CDR3, as DNA: TGTGCCAGCAGCCTTGAGGTCAATGAGCAGTTCTTC. Its protein product is CASSLEVNEQFF. J is TRBJ2-1 and V is TRBV11-2; D gene uncertain. Germline CDR1 is SGHAT and CDR2 is FQNNGV. CDR3 size: 12 residues. Trimming cost V 5 bases and J 6 bases, with 8 bases left between them.